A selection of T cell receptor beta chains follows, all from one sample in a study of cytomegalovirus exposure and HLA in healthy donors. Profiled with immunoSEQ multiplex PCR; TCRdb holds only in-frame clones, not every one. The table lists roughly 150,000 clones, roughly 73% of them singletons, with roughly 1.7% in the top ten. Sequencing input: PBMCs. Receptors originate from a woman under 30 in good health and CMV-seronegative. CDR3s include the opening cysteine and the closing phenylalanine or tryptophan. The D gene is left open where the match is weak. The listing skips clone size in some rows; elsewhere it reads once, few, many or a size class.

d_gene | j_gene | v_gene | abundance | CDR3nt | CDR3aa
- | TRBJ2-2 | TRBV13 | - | TGTGCCAGCAGCGGGAGAAACGGCGGGGAGCTGTTTTTT | CASSGRNGGELFF
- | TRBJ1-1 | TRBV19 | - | TGTGCCAGTAGTTTATTCTCCGGCCAGCGCACTGAAGCTTTCTTT | CASSLFSGQRTEAFF
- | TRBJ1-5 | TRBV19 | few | TGTGCCAGTAGTATGTACGGCCAGGGGCCCCAGCATTTT | CASSMYGQGPQHF
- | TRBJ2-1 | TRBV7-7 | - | TGTGCTAGCAGCTTAGAGTCAGGCTTGGAGCAGTTCTTC | CASSLESGLEQFF
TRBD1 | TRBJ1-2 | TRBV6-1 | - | TGTGCCAGCAGTGAAGCGGCAGGGGGCAACCATGGCTACACCTTC | CASSEAAGGNHGYTF
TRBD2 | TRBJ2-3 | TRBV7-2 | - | TGTGCCAGCAGCTTAGGTAGCGGGGGGCGGGGAGATACGCAGTATTTT | CASSLGSGGRGDTQYF
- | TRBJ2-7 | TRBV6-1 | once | TGTGCCAGCATGTCCGACAACACCTACGAGCAGTACTTC | CASMSDNTYEQYF
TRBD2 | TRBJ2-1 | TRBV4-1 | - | TGCGCCAGCAGCCAAGTGTACGGGGGGGGATTGGTCTACAATGAGCAGTTCTTC | CASSQVYGGGLVYNEQFF
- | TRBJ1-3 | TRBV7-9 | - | TGTGCCAGCAGCTTAGCACAGGCCTTAGGAAACACCATATATTTT | CASSLAQALGNTIYF
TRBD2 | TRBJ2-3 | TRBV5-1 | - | TGCGCCAGCAGCTTGGCGCTCACTAGCGGGGGTTACACAGATACGCAGTATTTT | CASSLALTSGGYTDTQYF
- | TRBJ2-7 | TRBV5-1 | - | TGCGCCAGCAGCTTTGAGGGTAGGTCCGAGCAGTACTTC | CASSFEGRSEQYF
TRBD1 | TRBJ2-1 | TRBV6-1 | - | TGTGCCAGCAGGACAGGGCAGACCTACAATGAGCAGTTCTTC | CASRTGQTYNEQFF
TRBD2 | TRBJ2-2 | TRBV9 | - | TGTGCCAGCAGCCCCGGGACTATGAACACCGGGGAGCTGTTTTTT | CASSPGTMNTGELFF
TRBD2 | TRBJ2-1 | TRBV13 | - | TGTGCCAGCAGCGCAACCGGGAGGCGCGGGGGGGCATATGAGCAGTTCTTC | CASSATGRRGGAYEQFF
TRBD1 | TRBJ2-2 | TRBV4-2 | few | TGTGCCAGCAGCCAAGAGGGCCCAGGGGGTAACACCGGGGAGCTGTTTTTT | CASSQEGPGGNTGELFF
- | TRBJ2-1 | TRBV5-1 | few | TGCGCCAGCAGCTCGGAACACAGCTGGGGGGATGAGCAGTTCTTC | CASSSEHSWGDEQFF
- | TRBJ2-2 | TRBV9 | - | TGTGCCAAATTGACTAGTTTTTGTTTTGGTCCCGGGGAGCTGTTTTTT | CAKLTSFCFGPGELFF
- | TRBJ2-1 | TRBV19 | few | TGTGCCAGTAGAAGAGGGTTTGGGAATGAGCAGTTCTTC | CASRRGFGNEQFF
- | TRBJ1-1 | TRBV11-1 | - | TGTGCCAGCAGCTTACAACAGGGTTATGTAGAAGCTTTCTTT | CASSLQQGYVEAFF
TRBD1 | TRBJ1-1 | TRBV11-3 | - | TGTGCCAGCAGCAACAGGGGTACAGGGACTGAAGCTTTCTTT | CASSNRGTGTEAFF
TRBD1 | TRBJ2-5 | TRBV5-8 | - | TGTGCCAGCAGCTTCGGGACAGGGGGCCGAGAGACCCAGTACTTC | CASSFGTGGRETQYF
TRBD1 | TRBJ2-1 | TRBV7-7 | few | TGTGCCAGCAGCTTAGCATGGACAGGGGGGTTCGATGAGCAGTTCTTC | CASSLAWTGGFDEQFF
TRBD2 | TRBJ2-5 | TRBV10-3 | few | TGTGCCATCAGTGACCTGACTAGCGGCCAAGAGACCCAGTACTTC | CAISDLTSGQETQYF
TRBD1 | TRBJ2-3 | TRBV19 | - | TGTGCCAGTAGTCCCCGGGACAGGGAATATACGCAGTATTTT | CASSPRDREYTQYF
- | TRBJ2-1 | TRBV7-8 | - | TGTGCCAGCAGCCCCCGACTAGGTGTCGAAGAGCAGTTCTTC | CASSPRLGVEEQFF
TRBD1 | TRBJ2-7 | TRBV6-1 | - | TGTGCCAGCAGTGAAGAAGGACAGGGGTACTACGAGCAGTACTTC | CASSEEGQGYYEQYF
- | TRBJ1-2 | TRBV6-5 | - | TGTGCCAGCAGCTCCGACAAAGCTAACTATGGCTACACCTTC | CASSSDKANYGYTF